This entry is about one T cell receptor (beta chain). Its antigen is undetermined. Germline assignment: CDR1 SGHTA and CDR2 FQGNSA. This CDR3 spans 15 amino acids. With V trimmed by 4 bases and J by 3 bases, 5 bases remained unmatched. Run at survey level, the immunoSEQ assay was version v3.0. The repertoire was sequenced with immunoSEQ multiplex PCR; TCRdb's copy has only in-frame clones and lacks some. Here the sample spans fewer than 30,000 clones, about 80% being singletons. Roughly 0.95-11 million cryopreserved PBMC were held in samples before DNA extraction. The source of the sample is a study of long-term antiretroviral therapy in people with HIV. Study findings and constraints: Versus controls, repertoires in people with HIV had narrower CDR3 length ranges. Blood dating 2004 to 2017 may reflect older ART regimens. Patients on ART gained diversity, which nonetheless stayed below transplant donor controls.

This sequence joins TRBV7-2 and TRBJ1-2; 10 positions agree with TRBD1. This TCR derives from a man in his thirties or forties with HIV. The sequences come from unsorted PBMCs, collected 0.7 years before starting antiretroviral therapy. CDR3 in DNA: TGTGCCAGCAGCTCAGGCGGACAGGGGGACTATGGCTACACCTTC. This translates into CASSSGGQGDYGYTF.